A single sample is the source of the 21 T cell receptor beta chains below, sequenced in a study of identifying expanded T cells in peripheral blood. Libraries were prepared by immunoSEQ multiplex PCR; TCRdb keeps only in-frame clonotypes and omits some of them. The sample lists about 78,000 clones; about 88% were seen once. Sequenced: blood. All receptors derive from a person aged 18 to 75 in good health.

The table lists this clone with a count of one. V and J are TRBV2 and TRBJ2-6; 8 bases match TRBD1. Germline loops: CDR1 SNHLY, CDR2 FYNNEI. The V gene end was trimmed by 6 bases and the J gene end by 1 base; junction bases not matched to a gene: 2. The CDR3 is 15 residues long. The CDR3, as DNA: TGTGCCAGCAGCAGACAGGGGTCTGGGGCCAACGTCCTGACTTTC. The encoded protein is CASSRQGSGANVLTF.

V usage is TRBV5-6 and J usage is TRBJ2-3; either TRBD1 or TRBD2 may fit D (5 bases each). The V end was cut by 5 bases, the J end by 1 base, with 14 bases between. This CDR3 is built from 15 residues. Germline V gene sequence: CDR1 SGHDT, CDR2 YYEEEE. CDR3 region: CASSYRDPRTDTQYF. As DNA, the CDR3 is TGTGCCAGCAGTTACCGGGACCCTCGCACAGATACGCAGTATTTT.

The chain employs TRBV28 and TRBJ2-5; D is unclear. Per the germline V gene, CDR1 is MDHEN and CDR2 is SYDVKM. With 7 bases removed from V and 1 base from J, the gap between germline ends came to 10 bases. This CDR3 has 13 amino acids. The CDR3 DNA follows: TGTGCCAGCACCCCTGTGACCCAAGAGACCCAGTACTTC. It specifies CASTPVTQETQYF.

This clone turned up a few times. CDR3 loop: CSVRGQGNYGYTF. The CDR3 nucleotides read TGCAGCGTCCGGGGACAGGGCAACTATGGCTACACCTTC. The chain couples TRBV29-1 to TRBJ1-2; 9 bases agree with TRBD1. V was clipped by 6 bases and J by 2 bases; unmatched bases: 4. The CDR3 totals 13 residues. Germline V gene lookup returns CDR1 SQVTM and CDR2 ANQGSEA.

The chain couples TRBV7-8 to TRBJ1-1; 7 nucleotides match TRBD1. The CDR3 covers 17 residues. Per the germline V gene, CDR1 is SGHVS and CDR2 is FQNEAQ. The trim removed 2 bases at V and 5 bases at J, leaving 14 bases unmatched. The CDR3 DNA sequence: TGTGCCAGCAGCTTACCAACGGGACAGAGCGCAACGACTGAAGCTTTCTTT. It specifies CASSLPTGQSATTEAFF.

The chain carries TRBV7-2 and TRBJ1-1; the match to TRBD1 covers 7 bases. This CDR3 contains 16 residues. The J segment lost 3 bases and the V segment lost 3 bases, leaving 10 bases of the junction unmatched. Germline-derived CDR1 and CDR2 are SGHTA and FQGNSA. The CDR3 reads CASSLAVAGGYTEAFF. The CDR3 DNA reads as TGTGCCAGCAGCTTGGCTGTAGCAGGGGGTTACACTGAAGCTTTCTTT.

The chain uses TRBV9 and TRBJ2-5, with TRBD2 matching 11 bases. This CDR3 has 17 amino acids. Unmatched junction bases numbered 5, after V lost 0 bases and J lost 1 base. Germline loops: CDR1 SGDLS, CDR2 YYNGEE. The CDR3 reads CASSVGSSGGPQETQYF. CDR3 DNA: TGTGCCAGCAGCGTAGGTTCTAGCGGGGGGCCCCAAGAGACCCAGTACTTC.

Concerning this clone itself: At one end, the junction sequence differs from germline, possibly due to a read error. The gene calls are TRBV5-4 and TRBJ2-2; 9 nucleotides align to TRBD2. The CDR3 sequence is 15 residues long. Per germline, CDR1 SGHNT and CDR2 YYREEE (reference sequence). The CDR3 sequence is CASSLAAGGTGELFF. CDR3 DNA: TGTGCCAGCAGTTTGGCAGCGGGGGGTACCGGGGAGCTGTTTTTT.

CDR3: CASSYGGQGINEQYF. The CDR3 DNA reads as TGTGCCAGCAGTTACGGGGGACAGGGGATCAACGAGCAGTACTTC. The V and J genes are TRBV6-5 and TRBJ2-7; 10 bases line up with TRBD1. This CDR3 contains 15 residues. V trimming: 2 bases; J trimming: 5 bases; junction bases outside the gene matches: 6. Germline CDR1 MNHEY, CDR2 SVGAGI.

The rearrangement joins TRBV27 to TRBJ2-2; TRBD2 matches 9 bases. The CDR3 contains 14 residues. In germline, CDR1 is MNHEY, CDR2 SMNVEV (reference sequence). Unmatched junction bases numbered 1, after V lost 2 bases and J lost 6 bases. This CDR3 is CASSLAGGPGELFF. The CDR3, as DNA: TGTGCCAGCAGTTTAGCGGGGGGGCCCGGGGAGCTGTTTTTT.

The rearrangement links TRBV11-2 to TRBJ2-1, with a weak D call TRBD2 (5 bases). From germline, CDR1 is SGHAT and CDR2 FQNNGV. Trimming cost V 9 bases and J 0 bases, with 12 bases left between them. CDR3 length: 14 residues. CDR3 nucleotide sequence: TGTGCCAGTCGGCCGGGATACTCCTACAATGAGCAGTTCTTC. Translating gives CASRPGYSYNEQFF. Looking up the rest from reference TRBV11-2 and TRBJ2-1 gives the full variable domain: EAGVAQSPRYKIIEKRQSVAFWCNPISGHATLYWYQQILGQGPKLLIQFQNNGVVDDSQLPKDRFSAERLKGVDSTLKIQPAKLEDSAVYLCASRPGYSYNEQFFGPGTRLTVL.

This rearrangement joins TRBV6-5 to TRBJ2-7; D may match TRBD1 or TRBD2 (7 bases each). This CDR3 has 15 residues. Per germline, CDR1 MNHEY and CDR2 SVGAGI. Trimming cost V 0 bases and J 4 bases, with 13 bases left between them. CDR3 nucleotides: TGTGCCAGCAGTTACTCAAGGCAGGGGGGGTACGAGCAGTACTTC. Its translation is CASSYSRQGGYEQYF.

The V gene is TRBV19, the J gene TRBJ1-5; maybe TRBD1 (5 bases). CDR1 is LNHDA and CDR2 is SQIVND in the germline V gene (reference sequence). This CDR3 spans 15 amino acids. The V and J ends lost 0 bases and 7 bases respectively, with 13 bases between them. DNA of the CDR3: TGTGCCAGTAGTATAGAAGACAGCCGTGGGCAGCCCCAGCATTTT. This codes for CASSIEDSRGQPQHF.

The chain recombines TRBV5-6 with TRBJ1-1; possible D gene TRBD1, 5 bases. The CDR3 loop spans 14 amino acids. The germline V and J ends were trimmed by 0 bases and 6 bases, with 12 bases remaining between them. Germline V gene lookup returns CDR1 SGHDT and CDR2 YYEEEE. This CDR3 reads CASSLVETGPEAFF. The CDR3 DNA reads as TGTGCCAGCAGCTTGGTCGAGACGGGGCCTGAAGCTTTCTTT.

The chain is built from TRBV7-2 and TRBJ2-5; D unclear. The CDR3 runs 13 residues. Germline values: CDR1 SGHTA, CDR2 FQGNSA. V shed 2 bases and J shed 4 bases, with 8 bases lying between them. The CDR3: CASSLLGPETQYF. The CDR3 DNA reads TGTGCCAGCAGCTTACTCGGTCCAGAGACCCAGTACTTC.

The chain employs TRBV7-2 and TRBJ1-2; D unclear. Germline assignment: CDR1 SGHTA and CDR2 FQGNSA. Trimming took 5 bases from V and 8 from J, leaving 15 bases between them. The CDR3 spans 13 residues. The CDR3: CASSPGGLTGYTF. CDR3 coding DNA: TGTGCCAGCAGCCCCGGTGGGCTTACCGGCTACACCTTC.

This rearrangement joins TRBV6-5 to TRBJ1-6, with 9 bases identical to TRBD1. Germline assignment: CDR1 MNHEY and CDR2 SVGAGI. V dropped 2 bases and J dropped 10; count of bases not matched to a gene: 6. This CDR3 comprises 15 residues. This chain's CDR3 is CASSYLGQGLSPLHF. CDR3 coding DNA: TGTGCCAGCAGTTACCTGGGACAGGGCCTCTCACCCCTCCACTTT.

The V call is TRBV6-6, the J call TRBJ2-7, with 7 bases that match TRBD1. In germline, CDR1 is MNHNY, CDR2 SVGAGI (reference sequence). The CDR3 has 14 amino acids. The CDR3 DNA reads TGTGCTACTGCGCCGGGACAGCCCCTCTACGAGCAGTACTTC. Its translation: CATAPGQPLYEQYF.

The chain links TRBV4-1 to TRBJ1-2, with D perhaps matching TRBD1 (5 bases). The CDR3 totals 18 residues. Germline loops: CDR1 MGHRA, CDR2 YSYEKL. V was shortened by 0 bases and J by 0 bases, with 17 bases between the two germline ends. The CDR3 nucleotides read TGCGCCAGCAGCCAAGATCGCATAGGAGTAGGGGCTAACTATGGCTACACCTTC. The encoded protein is CASSQDRIGVGANYGYTF.

V and J are TRBV29-1 and TRBJ2-5, with 7 bases aligning to TRBD1. J gave up 11 bases and V 1 base, and 19 bases lay outside the gene matches. CDR3 length: 16 amino acids. CDR1 and CDR2 from the germline V gene are SQVTM and ANQGSEA. The CDR3 nucleotides are TGCAGCGTTGAAGGAGACAGGGAAGCCGTTGGGCCCCTACAGTACTTC. Protein sequence: CSVEGDREAVGPLQYF.

The CDR3 DNA reads as TGTGCCAGCAGTGAGAGGCAGCTAAGTAATGAAAAACTGTTTTTT. It codes for CASSERQLSNEKLFF. The chain joins TRBV6-1 to TRBJ1-4; D is uncertain. The CDR3 is made up of 15 amino acids. V was trimmed by 3 bases and J by 4 bases, leaving 12 bases between them. CDR1 is MNHNS, CDR2 SASEGT, per germline.